Following are 3 T cell receptor beta chains from one sample sequenced in a study of T cells in localized non-small cell lung cancer. Some clones are missing from TCRdb's copy, which holds only in-frame ones; the method was immunoSEQ multiplex PCR. The sample includes 2,500 to 3,500 clones, approximately 40% of them seen just once. The source material was lung tumor tissue, sampled before any cancer treatment. The receptors derive from a male donor aged 60 or older with stage I squamous cell lung carcinoma.

The table lists this clone with a few counts. The chain joins TRBV18 to TRBJ2-2, with unresolved D. Trimming removed 0 bases from V and 2 bases from J, with 7 bases in between. Germline assignment: CDR1 KGHSH and CDR2 LQKENI. The CDR3 spans 15 residues. The CDR3 reads CASSPPLRNTGELFF. In nucleotides, the CDR3 is TGTGCCAGCTCACCACCGCTGAGAAACACCGGGGAGCTGTTTTTT.

This chain links TRBV28 with TRBJ2-1, with 10 bases aligning to TRBD1. There are 15 residues in the CDR3. With 4 bases clipped from V and 7 bases from J, the junction kept 7 bases outside the gene matches. Germline lookup yields CDR1 MDHEN and CDR2 SYDVKM. The CDR3 here is CASSSGDRGRNEQFF. The DNA for the CDR3 is TGTGCCAGCAGTTCCGGGGACAGGGGAAGAAATGAGCAGTTCTTC. Based on the CDR3 plus reference TRBV28 and TRBJ2-1, the full variable domain is DVKVTQSSRYLVKRTGEKVFLECVQDMDHENMFWYRQDPGLGLRLIYFSYDVKMKEKGDIPEGYSVSREKKERFSLILESASTNQTSMYLCASSSGDRGRNEQFFGPGTRLTVL.

The genes are TRBV9 and TRBJ1-1; TRBD1 aligns across 9 bases. Germline-derived CDR1 and CDR2 are SGDLS and YYNGEE. This CDR3 region has 17 residues. Losses at the gene ends were 0 bases for V and 2 bases for J; bases not matched to a gene: 8. The CDR3, as DNA: TGTGCCAGCAGCGTAGCTACTGGGACAGGGCATAACACTGAAGCTTTCTTT. It yields the protein CASSVATGTGHNTEAFF.